This TCR beta chain was retrieved from a study of blood T cell repertoires in COVID-19. Study-level background: In each case, the material was cDNA or gDNA derived from T cells, B-cell-depleted T cells, or PBMCs.

In the authors' methods: The assay estimated nucleated cells by amplifying reference gene primers. Profiling relied on immunoSEQ multiplex PCR, and the TCRdb table lists in-frame clones only, not all of them. V, J and clone size were drawn from that table, and D and trimming were deduced from the DNA. The profile covers roughly 130,000 clones, with about nine tenths appearing a single time and about 4.1% taken by the ten largest. The germline gives CDR1 MNHEY, CDR2 SVGAGI. The CDR3 sequence is 15 residues long. Losses at the gene ends were 6 bases for V and 4 bases for J; bases not matched to a gene: 7.

Sequencing was done on a sample of peripheral blood. The TCR comes from a man aged 40-55 years with acute or convalescent COVID-19. The chain employs TRBV6-5 and TRBJ1-1, with 11 bases that match TRBD1. The CDR3 is CASRAPGTGGTEAFF. The CDR3, as DNA: TGTGCCAGCAGGGCTCCCGGGACAGGGGGCACTGAAGCTTTCTTT.